These 14 T cell receptor beta chains originate from one sample sequenced in a study of OX40 agonist ivuxolimab in advanced cancers. The library was prepared using the immunoSEQ multiplex PCR assay. This immuneACCESS table, as held by TCRdb, lists in-frame sequences with V and J called but not all clones. Of the missing ones, under half trace to an unresolved V gene in checked studies; the others have no known cause. Present in this sample are some 46,000 clones, approximately 86% of which were seen just once. The leading ten clones occupy about 35% of the sample. Specimen: CD4+ or CD8+ T cells sorted from blood, collected in a trial of the OX40 agonist ivuxolimab. These receptors were collected from an adult with an advanced solid tumor such as melanoma, head and neck, liver or kidney cancer.

The chain carries TRBV7-9 and TRBJ2-2; 7 bases map to TRBD2. Trimming took 1 base from V and 6 from J; bases not matched to a gene: 5. CDR3 size: 15 residues. Germline CDR1 reads SEHNR; CDR2 reads FQNEAQ (reference sequence). In nucleotides, the CDR3 is TGTGCCAGCAGCTTAGACGGGAGGAGGTCCGGGGAGCTGTTTTTT. The encoded protein is CASSLDGRRSGELFF.

The chain employs TRBV10-3 and TRBJ1-2; 7 nucleotides align to TRBD1. V shed 6 bases and J 4 bases; nucleotides not matched to a gene: 8. CDR3 length: 14 residues. CDR1 and CDR2 from the germline V gene are ENHRY and SYGVKD. This CDR3 reads CAIRGTALSYGYTF. The CDR3 DNA follows: TGTGCCATCAGGGGGACAGCCCTTTCCTATGGCTACACCTTC.

CDR3 sequence reads: CASRGSRGDEKLFF. The CDR3 DNA reads TGTGCCAGCAGGGGTTCTAGGGGGGACGAAAAACTGTTTTTT. The chain is built from TRBV2 and TRBJ1-4; tentatively, D is TRBD1 (6 bases). Trimming removed 6 bases from V and 8 bases from J, with 16 bases in between. The CDR3 is 14 residues long. The germline V gene has CDR1 SNHLY and CDR2 FYNNEI.

V and J are TRBV7-3 and TRBJ2-1; D assignment may be TRBD1 or TRBD2 (5 bases each). V shed 5 bases and J shed 0 bases, with 11 bases lying between them. CDR1 and CDR2 from the germline V gene are SGHTA and FQGTGA. This CDR3 is built from 15 residues. CDR3 sequence: CASSRDGSSYNEQFF. In nucleotides, the CDR3 is TGTGCCAGCAGCCGGGACGGAAGCTCCTACAATGAGCAGTTCTTC.

This rearrangement joins TRBV6-4 to TRBJ1-1; 7 bases map to TRBD1. This CDR3 has 13 residues. Trimming removed 3 bases from V and 5 bases from J; junction bases left unmatched: 3. The germline gives CDR1 MRHNA, CDR2 SNTAGT. CDR3 DNA: TGTGCCAGCAGTGAGACAGGGAGGACTGAAGCTTTCTTT. Its translation is CASSETGRTEAFF.

The chain carries TRBV6-1 and TRBJ1-2; a weak D match, TRBD1 (5 bases). Germline assignment: CDR1 MNHNS and CDR2 SASEGT. The CDR3 sequence is 15 residues long. Trimming left V 8 bases short and J 4 bases short, with 20 bases between. The CDR3 loop is CASRVGRGSGYGYTF. CDR3 sequence (DNA): TGTGCCAGCCGGGTGGGTAGGGGCTCCGGCTATGGCTACACCTTC.

This clone was recorded once. The chain carries TRBV2 and TRBJ1-5; D remains unclear. Germline CDR1 SNHLY, CDR2 FYNNEI. The CDR3 loop spans 14 amino acids. Trimming shortened V by 5 bases and J by 0 bases, and 8 bases separated the two germline ends. The DNA of the CDR3 is TGTGCCAGCAGTTTTACAACTAGCAATCAGCCCCAGCATTTT. Protein sequence: CASSFTTSNQPQHF.

The chain is built from TRBV4-2 and TRBJ2-5, with a tentative D call TRBD1 (5 bases). The CDR3 extends over 17 amino acids. Trimming took 3 bases from V and 1 from J, leaving 18 bases between them. The germline V gene encodes CDR1 LGHNA and CDR2 YNFKEQ. The CDR3 reads CASSQGQVVRGQETQYF. Written as DNA, the CDR3 is TGTGCCAGCAGCCAGGGCCAGGTTGTAAGGGGCCAAGAGACCCAGTACTTC.

The rearrangement joins TRBV19 to TRBJ2-1, with 8 nucleotides matching TRBD1. Per germline, CDR1 LNHDA and CDR2 SQIVND (reference sequence). Trimming removed 1 base from V and 7 bases from J; junction bases left unmatched: 3. This CDR3 contains 14 residues. CDR3 coding DNA: TGTGCCAGTAGTATAGCGCAGGGGGCAAATGAGCAGTTCTTC. This sequence encodes CASSIAQGANEQFF.

The gene calls are TRBV10-3 and TRBJ1-6; D is uncertain. From germline, CDR1 is ENHRY and CDR2 SYGVKD. The CDR3 is made up of 16 amino acids. The germline V and J ends were trimmed by 3 bases and 7 bases, with 16 bases remaining between them. The CDR3 DNA follows: TGTGCCATCAGTGACGCCGGTCCAAGAGGAAATTCACCCCTCCACTTT. It is translated as CAISDAGPRGNSPLHF.

This chain connects TRBV7-2 to TRBJ2-5, with TRBD2 matching over 8 bases. The V and J ends lost 1 base and 4 bases, in that order; junction bases with no gene match: 14. The CDR3 loop spans 18 amino acids. Per germline, CDR1 SGHTA and CDR2 FQGNSA. CDR3 nucleotide sequence: TGTGCCAGCAGCTTAGGCGCCAGTTCCCGGGGGGGCCTAGAGACCCAGTACTTC. Translated: CASSLGASSRGGLETQYF.

The V gene is TRBV5-1, the J gene TRBJ2-5; 12 positions agree with TRBD2. The CDR3 runs 17 residues. V shed 4 bases, J shed 7 bases, and the junction held 14 bases outside the gene matches. The germline CDR1 and CDR2 sequences are SGHRS and YFSETQ. The CDR3 DNA is TGCGCCAGCAGCCCCACCTTCCCTAGCGGGGGGGATGGGACCCAGTACTTC. Protein sequence: CASSPTFPSGGDGTQYF.

The V gene is TRBV7-3, the J gene TRBJ2-2; possible D gene TRBD1, 6 bases. This CDR3 has 13 residues. Trimming took 9 bases from V and 6 from J, leaving 14 bases between them. Germline CDR1 reads SGHTA; CDR2 reads FQGTGA. DNA of the CDR3: TGTGCCAGTAAGCGCTCAGGGGCCGGGGAGCTGTTTTTT. This encodes CASKRSGAGELFF.

The CDR3 coding sequence is TGTGCCAGCAGTTTAGAATGGGGGGACAGCAATCAGCCCCAGCATTTT. Translated: CASSLEWGDSNQPQHF. The V gene is TRBV28, the J gene TRBJ1-5; D may be TRBD1 (5 bases). The length of the CDR3 is 16 residues. CDR1 and CDR2 (germline): MDHEN, SYDVKM. Trimming shortened V by 2 bases and J by 1 base, and 12 bases separated the two germline ends.